Following are 22 T cell receptor beta chains from one sample sequenced in a study of technical replicates of blood from four donors. The table came from immunoSEQ multiplex PCR; TCRdb's copy has only in-frame clones and leaves some out. The sample lists about 100,000 clones, approximately 94% occurring once. Sequencing was carried out using T cells isolated from PBMCs. The source of these receptors is a human donor in good health.

This chain uses TRBV27 with TRBJ2-7, with 11 bases aligning to TRBD2. Germline lookup yields CDR1 MNHEY and CDR2 SMNVEV (reference sequence). The CDR3 contains 16 residues. V lost 8 bases and J lost 0; bases outside the gene matches: 9. CDR3 nucleotides: TGTGCCAGCGCGTCTAGCGGGAGGCCAAGCTCCTACGAGCAGTACTTC. It translates to CASASSGRPSSYEQYF.

The chain joins TRBV7-9 to TRBJ2-1; 8 bases agree with TRBD2. The CDR3 loop spans 14 amino acids. Per the germline V gene, CDR1 is SEHNR and CDR2 is FQNEAQ (reference sequence). After removal of 2 bases from V and 9 bases from J, the junction contained 6 bases not matched to a gene. CDR3 bases: TGTGCCAGCAGCTTATCCGGGGGGGCGGGTGAGCAGTTCTTC. It is translated as CASSLSGGAGEQFF.

This rearrangement joins TRBV19 to TRBJ2-7, with D tentatively TRBD1 (6 bases). There are 12 residues in the CDR3. From germline, CDR1 is LNHDA and CDR2 SQIVND (reference sequence). V was pared by 5 bases and J by 6 bases, with 11 bases between. The CDR3 protein is CASSRTGTEQYF. Written as DNA, the CDR3 is TGTGCCAGTAGTCGAACAGGGACCGAGCAGTACTTC.

This clone was recorded once. J is TRBJ2-5 and V is TRBV5-4; 10 nucleotides match TRBD1. This CDR3 region has 15 residues. V gave up 0 bases and J gave up 3 bases; unmatched junction bases: 2. Germline CDR1 is SGHNT and CDR2 is YYREEE (reference sequence). CDR3 amino acids: CASSLAGTGEETQYF. CDR3 coding DNA: TGTGCCAGCAGCTTGGCTGGGACAGGGGAAGAGACCCAGTACTTC.

In this sample, this clone turned up a few times. The V call is TRBV2, the J call TRBJ1-1; tentative D call: TRBD1 (5 bases). V lost 1 base and J lost 3, with 9 bases in between. From germline, CDR1 is SNHLY and CDR2 FYNNEI. CDR3 length: 14 amino acids. The CDR3 sequence: CASSEEGTDTEAFF. Written as DNA, the CDR3 is TGTGCCAGCAGTGAAGAGGGGACTGACACTGAAGCTTTCTTT.

The chain combines TRBV6-5 with TRBJ1-1; 8 positions match TRBD1. The length of the CDR3 is 15 residues. V was pared by 6 bases and J by 0 bases, with 6 bases of the junction left unmatched. Germline values: CDR1 MNHEY, CDR2 SVGAGI. The CDR3 reads CASSLTGVVNTEAFF. The CDR3 nucleotides read TGTGCCAGCAGCCTGACAGGGGTAGTGAACACTGAAGCTTTCTTT.

This chain uses TRBV4-1 with TRBJ2-1, with TRBD2 matching 10 bases. The length of the CDR3 is 17 residues. CDR1 and CDR2 from the germline V gene are MGHRA and YSYEKL. Trimming took 4 bases from V and 7 from J; bases not matched to a gene: 13. The CDR3 region has the DNA TGCGCCAGCAGCCCACTTAGCGGGAGGAGTGGTTTGAATGAGCAGTTCTTC. It translates to CASSPLSGRSGLNEQFF.

The V gene is TRBV7-8, the J gene TRBJ2-5; TRBD2 agrees at 7 bases. V gave up 2 bases and J gave up 4 bases; unmatched junction bases: 10. This CDR3 has 16 amino acids. Germline CDR1 and CDR2: SGHVS and FQNEAQ. CDR3 residues: CASSLSLTSALETQYF. Written as DNA, the CDR3 is TGTGCCAGCAGCTTAAGCCTAACTAGCGCCCTAGAGACCCAGTACTTC.

This clone was seen a handful of times. J is TRBJ1-6 and V is TRBV6-1, with 10 bases aligning to TRBD1. CDR1 and CDR2 from the germline V gene are MNHNS and SASEGT. V was clipped by 5 bases and J by 9 bases; unmatched bases: 7. This CDR3 comprises 15 residues. CDR3 sequence reads: CASSLGTGDGSPLHF. The CDR3 DNA reads TGTGCCAGCAGTTTAGGGACAGGGGATGGTTCACCCCTCCACTTT.

This rearrangement joins TRBV6-1 to TRBJ2-4, with TRBD1 matching 10 bases. V lost 6 bases and J lost 5; bases outside the gene matches: 7. Germline values: CDR1 MNHNS, CDR2 SASEGT. The CDR3 length is 15 residues. The CDR3: CASRPGGTGENIQYF. In nucleotides, the CDR3 is TGTGCCAGCAGGCCGGGTGGGACAGGGGAAAACATTCAGTACTTC.

The V gene is TRBV11-1, the J gene TRBJ1-2, with D perhaps matching TRBD1 (5 bases). Trimming left V 5 bases short and J 8 bases short, with 9 bases between. The germline V gene encodes CDR1 SGHAT and CDR2 FQDESV (reference sequence). The CDR3 has 11 amino acids. This CDR3 is CASSPGNGYTF. The CDR3 DNA is TGTGCCAGCAGCCCAGGGAACGGCTACACCTTC.

The rearrangement links TRBV28 to TRBJ2-2, with D possibly matching TRBD1 (6 bases). Deletions cut 5 bases from V and 5 bases from J, with 9 bases between. CDR1 is MDHEN and CDR2 is SYDVKM in the germline V gene. CDR3 length: 13 amino acids. As DNA, the CDR3 is TGTGCCAGCAGTCAGGGGAGTACCGGGGAGCTGTTTTTT. Protein sequence: CASSQGSTGELFF.

The gene calls are TRBV7-9 and TRBJ2-2; a weak D match, TRBD2 (6 bases). The germline CDR1 and CDR2 sequences are SEHNR and FQNEAQ (reference sequence). CDR3 length equals 15 residues. V was pared by 2 bases and J by 6 bases, with 13 bases between. The DNA for the CDR3 is TGTGCCAGCAGCTTACGCAGCGGGCCCCCCGGGGAGCTGTTTTTT. Its protein is CASSLRSGPPGELFF.

J is TRBJ2-2 and V is TRBV5-6, with TRBD1 as a possible D gene (6 bases). Trimming pared 4 bases from V and 2 bases from J, leaving 15 bases between. CDR3 length equals 16 residues. Germline V CDR1 and CDR2: SGHDT, YYEEEE. The CDR3 is CASSTTNRDNTGELFF. The CDR3 bases are TGTGCCAGCAGCACCACCAACAGGGACAACACCGGGGAGCTGTTTTTT.

In this sample, this clone turned up a few times. The rearrangement joins TRBV4-1 to TRBJ1-1; D unresolved. V lost 1 base to trimming and J lost 10 bases, with 10 bases between them. The CDR3 length is 12 residues. The germline V gene encodes CDR1 MGHRA and CDR2 YSYEKL. The DNA for the CDR3 is TGCGCCAGCAGCCAAGGACCGACACGAGCTTTCTTT. Translated, it gives CASSQGPTRAFF.

This clone was observed a single time. This chain uses TRBV28 with TRBJ1-2; D remains ambiguous. Germline CDR1 reads MDHEN; CDR2 reads SYDVKM. Between the trimmed V and J ends, which lost 2 bases and 6 bases, there was a span of 10 bases. There are 13 residues in the CDR3. This CDR3 reads CASSLVTEDGYTF. As DNA, the CDR3 is TGTGCCAGCAGTTTAGTCACAGAAGATGGCTACACCTTC.

This clone has a single count. CDR3 amino acids: CASSLGGLLGDQPQHF. CDR3 coding DNA: TGTGCTAGTTCCTTGGGAGGCCTTTTGGGAGATCAGCCCCAGCATTTT. This chain links TRBV12-5 with TRBJ1-5; D remains ambiguous. The CDR3 consists of 16 residues. The germline gives CDR1 LGHNT, CDR2 FRNRAP. V was cut by 8 bases and J by 5 bases, with 22 bases left in between.

The chain joins TRBV28 to TRBJ1-2; D is undetermined. Germline V CDR1 and CDR2: MDHEN, SYDVKM. Trimming pared 8 bases from V and 1 base from J, leaving 11 bases between. The CDR3 length is 13 residues. The CDR3 sequence is CASARDNNYGYTF. Here the CDR3 DNA reads TGTGCCAGCGCCCGAGACAATAACTATGGCTACACCTTC.

As DNA, the CDR3 is TGTGCCAGCATGGAGGGACGGCAAAACATTCAGTACTTC. Translating it yields CASMEGRQNIQYF. This chain links TRBV2 with TRBJ2-4; a weak D match, TRBD2 (6 bases). The CDR3 is 13 residues long. Germline V lookup: CDR1 SNHLY, CDR2 FYNNEI. The V end was cut by 7 bases, the J end by 5 bases, with 12 bases between.

This clone was picked up one time. CDR3 DNA: TGTGCCAGCAGCCCAAGGACAGGCGGCAGGGAGGCTTTCTTT. It codes for CASSPRTGGREAFF. The chain joins TRBV7-9 to TRBJ1-1; 7 positions agree with TRBD1. The CDR3 contains 14 residues. The V gene end was trimmed by 5 bases and the J gene end by 11 bases; junction bases not matched to a gene: 14. Germline lookup yields CDR1 SEHNR and CDR2 FQNEAQ (reference sequence). The full variable domain, its missing parts supplied by reference TRBV7-9 and TRBJ1-1, is DTGVSQNPRHKITKRGQNVTFRCDPISEHNRLYWYRQTLGQGPEFLTYFQNEAQLEKSRLLSDRFSAERPKGSFSTLEIQRTEQGDSAMYLCASSPRTGGREAFFGQGTRLTVV.

The chain has TRBV2 and TRBJ2-2; tentatively, D is TRBD1 (6 bases). Germline assignment: CDR1 SNHLY and CDR2 FYNNEI. V dropped 7 bases and J dropped 5 bases, with 23 bases sitting between them. The CDR3 is made up of 17 amino acids. As DNA, the CDR3 is TGTGCCAGCAAACCCGACAGGCGGCTTCGGGGAACCGGGGAGCTGTTTTTT. This gives the protein CASKPDRRLRGTGELFF.

This chain connects TRBV29-1 to TRBJ2-7, with D tentatively TRBD1 (5 bases). V shed 7 bases and J shed 3 bases, with 16 bases lying between them. Germline V gene sequence: CDR1 SQVTM, CDR2 ANQGSEA. The CDR3 length is 13 residues. CDR3 in amino acids: CSAQTAPHYEQYF. The CDR3 nucleotides are TGCAGCGCCCAGACAGCTCCGCACTACGAGCAGTACTTC.